This is a list of T cell receptor beta chains from one sample in a study of shared clonotypes between healthy human individuals. Assay used: immunoSEQ multiplex PCR; TCRdb lists only in-frame clones, some missing. Among 2.3 million or so clones listed, 85% to 95% were seen once. Sequencing was done on a sample of naive CD4+ T cells from PBMCs. These receptors came from a man younger than 30 in good health. Some clones in this sample may be carry-over from other donors' samples. Both conserved end residues are part of each CDR3. The order of the fields is V gene, D gene, J gene, CDR3 protein. D genes are given only for firm matches.

v_gene: TRBV10-2; d_gene: .; j_gene: TRBJ2-7; CDR3aa: CASSERWRDPEGEGYF
v_gene: TRBV9; d_gene: .; j_gene: TRBJ2-7; CDR3aa: CASSVEGGPSYEQYF
v_gene: TRBV11-2; d_gene: .; j_gene: TRBJ2-5; CDR3aa: CASSLVFAVGETQYF
v_gene: TRBV18; d_gene: .; j_gene: TRBJ1-2; CDR3aa: CASSPGPNYGYTF
v_gene: TRBV6-6; d_gene: .; j_gene: TRBJ1-3; CDR3aa: CASSYPGAGNTIYF
v_gene: TRBV2; d_gene: TRBD1; j_gene: TRBJ1-4; CDR3aa: CASSGRQGNEKLFF
v_gene: TRBV19; d_gene: .; j_gene: TRBJ2-7; CDR3aa: CASSTGTTTYEQYF
v_gene: TRBV3-1/TRBV3-2; d_gene: .; j_gene: TRBJ2-1; CDR3aa: CASSCYFF
v_gene: TRBV27; d_gene: .; j_gene: TRBJ1-1; CDR3aa: CASSLSWDVEAFF
v_gene: TRBV7-2; d_gene: .; j_gene: TRBJ1-6; CDR3aa: CASTVRGNSPLHF
v_gene: TRBV30; d_gene: TRBD1; j_gene: TRBJ2-2; CDR3aa: CAWSYRGDGELFF
v_gene: TRBV4-2; d_gene: TRBD2; j_gene: TRBJ2-3; CDR3aa: CASSPGTSSPDTQYF
v_gene: TRBV28; d_gene: .; j_gene: TRBJ1-1; CDR3aa: CASSFAGLAEAFF
v_gene: TRBV19; d_gene: .; j_gene: TRBJ2-1; CDR3aa: CASSIKGYNEQFF
v_gene: TRBV11-3; d_gene: TRBD1; j_gene: TRBJ2-2; CDR3aa: CASSLAQGAGGELFF
v_gene: TRBV9; d_gene: TRBD2; j_gene: TRBJ2-7; CDR3aa: CASSGGLAGVYEQYF
v_gene: TRBV6-1; d_gene: .; j_gene: TRBJ1-5; CDR3aa: CASRSWNLNQPQHF
v_gene: TRBV9; d_gene: .; j_gene: TRBJ1-2; CDR3aa: CASSEYNYGYTF
v_gene: TRBV11-2; d_gene: TRBD1; j_gene: TRBJ2-5; CDR3aa: CASSLGTVVKTQYF
v_gene: TRBV10-3; d_gene: TRBD1; j_gene: TRBJ2-7; CDR3aa: CAISDKGQGKDEQYF
v_gene: TRBV9; d_gene: .; j_gene: TRBJ2-7; CDR3aa: CASSVAAKPYEQYF
v_gene: TRBV9; d_gene: TRBD1; j_gene: TRBJ2-3; CDR3aa: CASTLTQGKTDTQYF
v_gene: TRBV7-9; d_gene: .; j_gene: TRBJ2-7; CDR3aa: CASSRSSYEQYF
v_gene: TRBV6-4; d_gene: .; j_gene: TRBJ2-1; CDR3aa: CASSETFARWSYNEQFF
v_gene: TRBV7-2; d_gene: .; j_gene: TRBJ1-5; CDR3aa: CASSPQGSNQPQHF
v_gene: TRBV11-2; d_gene: TRBD2; j_gene: TRBJ2-5; CDR3aa: CASSLSGTLYQETQYF
v_gene: TRBV6-6; d_gene: .; j_gene: TRBJ1-5; CDR3aa: CASSATINQPQHF
v_gene: TRBV4-1; d_gene: .; j_gene: TRBJ2-1; CDR3aa: CASSGRGAGGQFF
v_gene: TRBV9; d_gene: .; j_gene: TRBJ2-2; CDR3aa: CASSADPGPRAGELFF
v_gene: TRBV5-6; d_gene: TRBD1; j_gene: TRBJ1-1; CDR3aa: CASSLEQGAGAFF
v_gene: TRBV12-1; d_gene: .; j_gene: TRBJ2-1; CDR3aa: CASSFATDGSSYNEQFF
v_gene: TRBV30; d_gene: TRBD2; j_gene: TRBJ2-3; CDR3aa: CAWSVRLAGVTDTQYF
v_gene: TRBV5-1; d_gene: TRBD1; j_gene: TRBJ2-1; CDR3aa: CASSTAGQGIFNEQFF
v_gene: TRBV11-1; d_gene: .; j_gene: TRBJ2-7; CDR3aa: CASSGRQVREQYF
v_gene: TRBV5-4; d_gene: .; j_gene: TRBJ1-4; CDR3aa: CASSPTPPGTTNEKLFF
v_gene: TRBV29-1; d_gene: .; j_gene: TRBJ2-7; CDR3aa: CSVGSGGSSYEQYF
v_gene: TRBV18; d_gene: .; j_gene: TRBJ1-2; CDR3aa: CASSPSNFVQAYGYTF
v_gene: TRBV4-3; d_gene: .; j_gene: TRBJ1-3; CDR3aa: CASSQGRSTGNTIYF
v_gene: TRBV9; d_gene: .; j_gene: TRBJ1-4; CDR3aa: CASSVVGSSNEKLFF
v_gene: TRBV4-1; d_gene: TRBD1; j_gene: TRBJ1-1; CDR3aa: CASSQAGQGVPGNTEAFF
v_gene: TRBV5-1; d_gene: .; j_gene: TRBJ2-7; CDR3aa: CASSLGSRAGSYEQYF